The clone carrying this TCR beta chain has only a few counts. The antigen is unknown. TCRdb re-derived calls from the reads in MiXCR, one entry per CDR3 protein. The sample lists 700,000 to 950,000 distinct CDR3 sequences; less than 35% were seen once. These data belong to a study of T cell repertoires in cytomegalovirus infection. Overall study: Signatures in public TCR beta sequences pointed to both CMV infection and matching HLA type. Overall study results and limits: CMV carriers with the relevant HLA were identified by cumulative public TCR beta family frequency. Within the response measured ex vivo, HLA-C-restricted CMV-specific TCR beta clonotypes were dominant.

Trimming shortened V by 0 bases and J by 5 bases, and 16 bases separated the two germline ends. This CDR3 region has 16 residues. Germline CDR1 MNHNS, CDR2 SASEGT. This chain uses TRBV6-1 with TRBJ1-2, with D possibly matching TRBD1 (6 bases). The source was cultured CD8+ T cells from PBMCs, collected from culture after CMV antigen stimulation. The clonotype comes from a human donor in good health (CMV status not recorded). Some clones in this sample may be carry-over from other donors' samples. The CDR3 here is CASSEAPGGGRYGYTF. DNA of the CDR3: TGTGCCAGCAGTGAAGCCCCCGGGGGGGGGCGGTATGGCTACACCTTC.